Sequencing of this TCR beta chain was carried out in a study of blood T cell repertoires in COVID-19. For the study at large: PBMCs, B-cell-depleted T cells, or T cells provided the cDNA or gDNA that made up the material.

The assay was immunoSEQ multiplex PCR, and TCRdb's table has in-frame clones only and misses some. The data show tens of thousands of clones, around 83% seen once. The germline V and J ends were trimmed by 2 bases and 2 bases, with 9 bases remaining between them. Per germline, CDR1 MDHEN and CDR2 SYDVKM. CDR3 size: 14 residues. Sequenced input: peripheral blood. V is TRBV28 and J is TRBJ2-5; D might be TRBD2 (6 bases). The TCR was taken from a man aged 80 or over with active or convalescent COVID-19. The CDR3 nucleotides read TGTGCCAGCAGTTTAGGTGGGAGGCAAGAGACCCAGTACTTC. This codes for CASSLGGRQETQYF.